The rows below give T cell receptor beta chains drawn from one sample of a study of cytomegalovirus exposure and HLA in healthy donors. Using immunoSEQ multiplex PCR, the repertoire was profiled, and TCRdb retains in-frame clones only, with some absent. This sample has about 170,000 clones, with approximately 81% found just once. The source material was PBMCs. The receptors come from a man aged 18 to 29 in good health and CMV-seropositive. CDR3s include the opening cysteine and the closing phenylalanine or tryptophan. Fields, in order: clone size, D gene, CDR3 length, J gene, V gene, CDR3 protein, CDR3 DNA. A D gene is named only where the DNA matches it firmly. Some rows mark clone size as missing; the rest say once, few, many or name a class of expanded clone.

few . 13 TRBJ2-5 TRBV6-5 CASSEGEKETQYF TGTGCCAGCAGTGAAGGGGAAAAAGAGACCCAGTACTTC
. TRBD1 14 TRBJ2-7 TRBV7-9 CASSPQGKPYEQYF TGTGCCAGCAGCCCACAGGGGAAACCCTACGAGCAGTACTTC
. . 14 TRBJ1-2 TRBV6-4 CASSPNRGNYGYTF TGTGCCAGCAGCCCCAACCGGGGGAACTATGGCTACACCTTC
once . 15 TRBJ1-1 TRBV7-2 CASSLGTGLNTEAFF TGTGCCAGCAGCTTAGGTACAGGACTGAACACTGAAGCTTTCTTT
. TRBD2 16 TRBJ2-2 TRBV2 CASSVLAGGPGGELFF TGTGCCAGCAGTGTTCTAGCGGGGGGGCCCGGCGGGGAGCTGTTTTTT
. . 15 TRBJ1-1 TRBV7-9 CASSLDGAMNTEAFF TGTGCCAGCAGCTTAGATGGGGCTATGAACACTGAAGCTTTCTTT
. . 17 TRBJ2-4 TRBV19 CASSRVTGFADKNIQYF TGTGCCAGTAGTAGGGTAACAGGGTTTGCAGACAAAAACATTCAGTACTTC
. . 16 TRBJ2-2 TRBV11-2 CASSLVRYISTGELFF TGTGCCAGCAGCTTAGTTCGCTATATTAGCACCGGGGAGCTGTTTTTT
few . 13 TRBJ2-7 TRBV27 CASSSPATAEQYF TGTGCCAGCAGTTCCCCTGCTACCGCCGAGCAGTACTTC
. TRBD1 16 TRBJ2-1 TRBV4-3 CASSQIHGTAYNEQFF TGCGCCAGCAGCCAAATTCACGGGACAGCCTACAATGAGCAGTTCTTC
. TRBD2 17 TRBJ2-1 TRBV6-4 CASSDTGLAGGRNEQFF TGTGCCAGCAGTGATACCGGACTAGCGGGGGGCAGGAATGAGCAGTTCTTC
. TRBD1 15 TRBJ2-5 TRBV5-6 CASSLAGQGGETQYF TGTGCCAGCAGCTTGGCAGGACAGGGGGGAGAGACCCAGTACTTC
. . 13 TRBJ2-3 TRBV4-2 CASSGQSTDTQYF TGTGCCAGCTCTGGACAGAGCACAGATACGCAGTATTTT
once . 15 TRBJ1-1 TRBV4-3 CASSQGAGLNTEAFF TGCGCCAGCAGCCAAGGGGCAGGCCTGAACACTGAAGCTTTCTTT
. . 15 TRBJ1-1 TRBV18 CASSPEQGGNTEAFF TGTGCCAGCTCACCAGAACAGGGCGGGAACACTGAAGCTTTCTTT
. . 17 TRBJ2-2 TRBV7-3 CASSLRGGSPNTGELFF TGTGCCAGCTCTTTAAGGGGGGGCAGCCCTAACACCGGGGAGCTGTTTTTT
. TRBD2 17 TRBJ2-2 TRBV5-6 CASSLAASGVNTGELFF TGTGCCAGCAGCTTGGCGGCTAGCGGGGTTAACACCGGGGAGCTGTTTTTT